This T cell receptor (beta chain) stems from a study of T cell responses to AZD1222 COVID-19 vaccine. Generated by immunoSEQ multiplex PCR, the TCRdb table keeps only in-frame clones and is missing some. Of 82,000 or so clones listed, more than 85% were seen once; the top ten hold around 4.9%. Trimming took off 0 bases at V and 2 bases at J, with 7 bases between the two ends. The CDR3 covers 14 residues. Germline CDR1 MNHEY, CDR2 SMNVEV (reference sequence). The TCR originated in an adult in good health. The sequencing used peripheral blood, collected on day 0 of AZD1222 vaccination. This sequence joins TRBV27 and TRBJ1-2; a weak D match, TRBD1 (5 bases). Written as DNA, the CDR3 is TGTGCCAGCAGTTTATCGCGGGGGAACTATGGCTACACCTTC. This sequence encodes CASSLSRGNYGYTF.